Following are 3 T cell receptor beta chains from one sample sequenced in a study of blood T cell repertoires in COVID-19. Sequenced by immunoSEQ multiplex PCR; TCRdb stores in-frame clones only, minus some. The data hold tens of thousands of clones, with roughly nine tenths observed a single time. The sample was peripheral blood. Receptors originate from a man aged 60 to 75 with acute or convalescent COVID-19.

This chain links TRBV5-6 with TRBJ1-6; tentatively, D is TRBD1 (6 bases). There are 15 residues in the CDR3. Between the trimmed V and J ends, which lost 3 bases and 4 bases, there was a span of 11 bases. Germline lookup yields CDR1 SGHDT and CDR2 YYEEEE. CDR3 DNA: TGTGCCAGCAGCTGGGGGACACCTTATAATTCACCCCTCCACTTT. It specifies CASSWGTPYNSPLHF.

The rearrangement uses TRBV18 and TRBJ1-4; the D is unclear. The CDR3 sequence is 16 residues long. V was trimmed by 4 bases and J by 8 bases, leaving 20 bases between them. Germline V lookup: CDR1 KGHSH, CDR2 LQKENI. CDR3 sequence reads: CASSQIRGVAWEKLFF. The CDR3 DNA is TGTGCCAGCTCACAGATCCGGGGTGTGGCTTGGGAAAAACTGTTTTTT.

V is TRBV3-1 (or the pseudogene TRBV3-2) and J is TRBJ2-7, with TRBD2 matching over 11 bases. From germline, CDR1 is LGHDT and CDR2 YNNKEL (reference sequence). Trimming at V came to 3 bases and at J to 2 bases, leaving 3 bases not matched to a gene. The CDR3 consists of 15 residues. The CDR3 loop reads CASSHTSGGTYEQYF. CDR3 in DNA: TGTGCCAGCAGCCACACTAGCGGGGGAACCTACGAGCAGTACTTC.